This T cell receptor beta chain was sequenced during a study of shared clonotypes between healthy human individuals. Study conclusions and caveats: Sampling covered nothing but blood. Tissue TCR repertoires likely differ from those found in blood.

Naive CD8 cells lacked CD45RO and underwent positive selection for CCR7, leaving out terminally differentiated effector memory CD45RA+ cells. As to this clone: The antigen remains unidentified.

The CDR3 runs to 14 residues. The V gene end was trimmed by 2 bases and the J gene end by 9 bases; junction bases not matched to a gene: 7. Per the germline V gene, CDR1 is LGHNA and CDR2 is YNFKEQ. For each subset, genomic DNA was distributed in equal portions over several immunoSEQ plates. Some clones are missing from TCRdb's copy, which holds only in-frame ones; the method was immunoSEQ multiplex PCR. The data show approximately 2,200,000 clones, with 93% seen just once and over 1.5% held by the top ten. The sequencing sample was made of naive CD8+ T cells from PBMCs. The sequence came from a man aged 18 to 30 in good health. Some clones in this sample may be carry-over from other donors' samples. The chain is built from TRBV4-2 and TRBJ2-1; 7 positions match TRBD2. In DNA, the CDR3 is TGTGCCAGCAGCCAACCGACGGGGGGTGGTGAGCAGTTCTTC. This codes for CASSQPTGGGEQFF.